Below, 7 T cell receptor beta chains from the same sample are listed, as sequenced in a study of shared clonotypes between healthy human individuals. The assay was immunoSEQ multiplex PCR, and TCRdb's table has in-frame clones only and misses some. The sample consists of around 980,000 clones, approximately 80% of them appearing once. The sequencing input was memory CD4+ T cells from PBMCs. Subset noted: CD45RA-negative fraction. These receptors were collected from a man younger than 30 in good health. Some clones in this sample may be carry-over from other donors' samples.

The genes are TRBV5-4 and TRBJ2-7; possibly TRBD1 for D (6 bases). Germline V gives CDR1 SGHNT, CDR2 YYREEE (reference sequence). There are 14 residues in the CDR3. V was clipped by 3 bases and J by 5 bases, with 15 bases between them. The CDR3 DNA sequence: TGTGCCAGCAGCTCCCAAAGGGGGTCGGACGAGCAGTACTTC. Translating it yields CASSSQRGSDEQYF. Based on the CDR3 plus reference TRBV5-4 and TRBJ2-7, the full variable domain is ETGVTQSPTHLIKTRGQQVTLRCSSQSGHNTVSWYQQALGQGPQFIFQYYREEENGRGNFPPRFSGLQFPNYSSELNVNALELDDSALYLCASSSQRGSDEQYFGPGTRLTVT.

The chain links TRBV27 to TRBJ2-7; 10 bases line up with TRBD2. Germline CDR1 and CDR2: MNHEY and SMNVEV (reference sequence). V dropped 2 bases and J dropped 6; count of bases not matched to a gene: 7. The CDR3 length is 15 residues. In nucleotides, the CDR3 is TGTGCCAGCAGTTTAAAAGCGGGAGGGCGCCTCGAGCAGTACTTC. Protein product: CASSLKAGGRLEQYF.

The gene calls are TRBV14 and TRBJ1-2; 10 bases map to TRBD1. This CDR3 is built from 15 residues. Germline CDR1 SGHDN, CDR2 FVKESK. After removal of 3 bases from V and 4 bases from J, the junction contained 5 bases not matched to a gene. The CDR3 reads CASSHSGQGRYGYTF. The CDR3 DNA sequence: TGTGCCAGCAGCCACTCGGGACAGGGGCGCTATGGCTACACCTTC.

This clone was seen more than once but under ten times. The V gene is TRBV6-1, the J gene TRBJ1-2, with no clear D. The germline V gene encodes CDR1 MNHNS and CDR2 SASEGT. V was trimmed by 2 bases and J by 2 bases, leaving 12 bases between them. The CDR3 spans 15 residues. CDR3 sequence: CASSERTLGNYGYTF. The CDR3 DNA sequence: TGTGCCAGCAGTGAACGGACCCTGGGCAACTATGGCTACACCTTC.

This chain uses TRBV7-3 with TRBJ1-3; unclear D gene. Trimming removed 0 bases at V and 2 bases at J, with 8 bases between. Germline V gene data show CDR1 as SGHTA and CDR2 as FQGTGA. The CDR3 runs to 15 residues. As DNA, the CDR3 is TGTGCCAGCAGCTTAACGGGCATCCCTGGAAACACCATATATTTT. This sequence encodes CASSLTGIPGNTIYF.

The chain employs TRBV7-9 and TRBJ1-3, with TRBD1 matching over 8 bases. The CDR3 totals 16 residues. Trimming cost V 1 base and J 1 base; bases outside gene matches: 3. Germline V CDR1 and CDR2: SEHNR, FQNEAQ (reference sequence). CDR3 nucleotides: TGTGCCAGCAGCTTAGTGGACAGGGTGTCTGGAAACACCATATATTTT. Amino acid sequence: CASSLVDRVSGNTIYF.

This clone was recorded only once. The chain links TRBV7-2 to TRBJ1-1; D perhaps matches TRBD1 (6 bases). Deletions cut 4 bases from V and 3 bases from J, with 9 bases between. The CDR3 runs to 13 residues. Germline loops: CDR1 SGHTA, CDR2 FQGNSA. This CDR3 is CASSYRVYTEAFF. The CDR3 DNA reads TGTGCCAGCAGCTACAGGGTTTACACTGAAGCTTTCTTT.